This TCR beta chain was found in a study of blood T cells in healthy people across ages. Combining a sample-barcoded 5' primer with a J-beta primer mix, a second PCR ran for roughly 7 to 12 cycles. The template-switch adaptor was a 5' adaptor with 12 random nucleotides. It tagged each cDNA molecule. TCRdb re-called the 5' RACE reads with MiXCR, one entry per CDR3 protein. The data show 2 million or so distinct CDR3 sequences, with 49% seen just once and about 2.1% held by the top ten. Germline V gene data show CDR1 as SGHKS and CDR2 as YYEKEE (reference sequence). This CDR3 has 18 amino acids. Donors each provided around 10 milliliters of peripheral blood.

This clonotype was sampled from a woman in her 40s in good health. Sequencing used blood. The chain is built from TRBV5-5 and TRBJ2-1; the match to TRBD1 covers 9 bases. The J call is doubtful: the DNA matches TRBJ2-7 better. CDR3 sequence: CASSSSPETGGRRNEQYF. In DNA form, the CDR3 reads TGTGCCAGCAGCTCGAGCCCCGAAACAGGGGGCCGTCGGAATGAGCAGTACTTC.